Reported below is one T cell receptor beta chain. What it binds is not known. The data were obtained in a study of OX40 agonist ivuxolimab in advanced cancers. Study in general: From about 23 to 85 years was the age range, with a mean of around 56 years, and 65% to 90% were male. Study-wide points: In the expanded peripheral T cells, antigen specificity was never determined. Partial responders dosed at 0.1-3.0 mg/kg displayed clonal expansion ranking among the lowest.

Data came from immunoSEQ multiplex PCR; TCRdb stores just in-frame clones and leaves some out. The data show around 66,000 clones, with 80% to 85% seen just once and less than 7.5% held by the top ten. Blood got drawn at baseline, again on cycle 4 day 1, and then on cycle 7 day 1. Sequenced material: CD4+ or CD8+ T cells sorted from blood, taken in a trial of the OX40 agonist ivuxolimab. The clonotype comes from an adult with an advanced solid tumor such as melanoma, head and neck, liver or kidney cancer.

As DNA, the CDR3 is TGCGCCAGCAGCTGGGGCTTTACAGGGAACACCGGGGAGCTGTTTTTT. Residues: CASSWGFTGNTGELFF. The chain links TRBV5-1 to TRBJ2-2; possibly TRBD1 for D (5 bases). Germline V CDR1 and CDR2: SGHRS, YFSETQ. V was pared by 3 bases and J by 1 base, with 13 bases between. There are 16 residues in the CDR3. The full variable domain, in which reference TRBV5-1 and TRBJ2-2 provide the parts outside the CDR3, is KAGVTQTPRYLIKTRGQQVTLSCSPISGHRSVSWYQQTPGQGLQFLFEYFSETQRNKGNFPGRFSGRQFSNSRSEMNVSTLELGDSALYLCASSWGFTGNTGELFFGEGSRLTVL.